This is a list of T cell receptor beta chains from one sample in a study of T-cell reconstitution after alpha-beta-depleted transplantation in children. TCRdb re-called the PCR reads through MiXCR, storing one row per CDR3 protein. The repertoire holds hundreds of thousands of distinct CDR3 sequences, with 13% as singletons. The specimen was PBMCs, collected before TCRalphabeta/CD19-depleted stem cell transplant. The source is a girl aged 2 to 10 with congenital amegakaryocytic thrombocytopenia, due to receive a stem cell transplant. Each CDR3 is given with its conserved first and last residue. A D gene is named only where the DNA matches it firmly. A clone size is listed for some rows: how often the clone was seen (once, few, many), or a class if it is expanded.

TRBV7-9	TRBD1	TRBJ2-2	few	CASSKQGAPFTGELFF	TGTGCCAGCAGCAAACAGGGGGCACCGTTCACCGGGGAGCTGTTTTTT
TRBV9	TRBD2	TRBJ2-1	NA	CASAPGTSGTNEQFF	TGTGCCAGCGCCCCCGGGACTAGCGGGACGAATGAGCAGTTCTTC
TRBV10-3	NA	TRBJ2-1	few	CAIKDPVGQGTNEQFF	TGTGCCATCAAGGACCCGGTCGGTCAGGGTACCAATGAGCAGTTCTTC
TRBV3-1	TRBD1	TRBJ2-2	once	CASSQEFTYGTGGTGELFF	TGTGCCAGCTCCCAAGAATTTACTTACGGGACAGGGGGGACCGGGGAGCTGTTTTTT
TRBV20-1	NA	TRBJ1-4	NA	CSAPQRGPGGTNEKLFF	TGCAGTGCTCCCCAGCGTGGGCCCGGGGGCACTAATGAAAAACTGTTTTTT
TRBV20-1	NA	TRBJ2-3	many	CSAHLPPSTDTQYF	TGCAGTGCTCACCTCCCGCCCAGCACAGATACGCAGTATTTT
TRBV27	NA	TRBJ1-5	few	CASSWGVDQPQHF	TGTGCCAGCAGTTGGGGTGTGGATCAGCCCCAGCATTTT
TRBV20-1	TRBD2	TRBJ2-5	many	CSASREGETQYF	TGCAGTGCTAGCAGGGAGGGAGAGACCCAGTACTTC
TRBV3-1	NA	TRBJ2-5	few	CASSQDIRGAETQYF	TGTGCCAGCAGCCAAGATATCAGGGGCGCGGAGACCCAGTACTTC
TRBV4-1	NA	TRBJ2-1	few	CASSQGDLLDHNEQFF	TGCGCCAGCAGCCAAGGGGACCTTCTAGACCACAATGAGCAGTTCTTC
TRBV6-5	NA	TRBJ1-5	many	CASSSDGPSNQPQHF	TGTGCCAGCAGTTCGGACGGGCCTAGCAATCAGCCCCAGCATTTT
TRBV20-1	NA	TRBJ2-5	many	CSARADYPWGQETQYF	TGCAGTGCTAGGGCCGACTATCCCTGGGGCCAAGAGACCCAGTACTTC
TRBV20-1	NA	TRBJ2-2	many	CSVSGLDTGELFF	TGCAGTGTGTCCGGGTTGGACACCGGGGAGCTGTTTTTT
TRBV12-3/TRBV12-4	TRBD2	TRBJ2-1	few	CASSLGTSGREQFF	TGTGCCAGCAGTCTCGGGACTAGCGGGAGGGAGCAGTTCTTC
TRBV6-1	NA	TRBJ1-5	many	CATSVNQPQHF	TGTGCCACTTCGGTAAATCAGCCCCAGCATTTT
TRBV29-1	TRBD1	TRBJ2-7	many	CSVEAGTGSYEQYF	TGCAGCGTTGAAGCCGGGACAGGTTCCTACGAGCAGTACTTC
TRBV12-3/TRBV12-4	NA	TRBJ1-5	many	CASSLVGFNQPQHF	TGTGCCAGCAGTTTAGTGGGTTTTAATCAGCCCCAGCATTTT
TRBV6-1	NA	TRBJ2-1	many	CASSPTVLNEQFF	TGTGCCAGCAGCCCGACAGTGTTAAATGAGCAGTTCTTC
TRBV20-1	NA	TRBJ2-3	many	CSARTHREIDTQYF	TGCAGTGCTAGAACCCATCGGGAGATAGATACGCAGTATTTT
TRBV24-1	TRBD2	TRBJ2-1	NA	CATSRREIDNEQFF	TGTGCCACCAGTAGGCGGGAGATAGACAATGAGCAGTTCTTC
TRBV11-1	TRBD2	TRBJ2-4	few	CASSYTGLAGGGAKNIQYF	TGTGCCAGCAGCTATACGGGACTAGCGGGAGGGGGGGCCAAAAACATTCAGTACTTC
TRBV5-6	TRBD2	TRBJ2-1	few	CASSWGLAGSNNEQFF	TGTGCCAGCAGCTGGGGACTAGCGGGGTCAAACAATGAGCAGTTCTTC
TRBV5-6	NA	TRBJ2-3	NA	CASSWGSLSTDTQYF	TGTGCCAGCAGCTGGGGGTCGCTAAGCACAGATACGCAGTATTTT
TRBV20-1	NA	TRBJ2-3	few	CSARGPGFTDTQYF	TGCAGTGCTAGAGGGCCAGGGTTCACAGATACGCAGTATTTT
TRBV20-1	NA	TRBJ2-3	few	CSARDSSDSYTDTQYF	TGCAGTGCTAGAGATTCTAGCGACTCCTACACAGATACGCAGTATTTT
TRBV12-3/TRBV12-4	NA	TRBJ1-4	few	CASSLRSAPNEKLFF	TGTGCCAGCAGTTTAAGGTCGGCTCCTAATGAAAAACTGTTTTTT
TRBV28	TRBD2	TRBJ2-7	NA	CASSLLAETYEQYF	TGTGCCAGCAGTTTACTAGCGGAAACCTACGAGCAGTACTTC
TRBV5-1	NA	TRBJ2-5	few	CASSLLRGHLQETQYF	TGCGCCAGCAGCCTTCTCCGGGGACACCTCCAAGAGACCCAGTACTTC
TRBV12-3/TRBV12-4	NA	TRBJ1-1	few	CASSFPGDTEAFF	TGTGCCAGCAGTTTCCCGGGAGACACTGAAGCTTTCTTT
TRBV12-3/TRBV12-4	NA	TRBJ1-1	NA	CASSLKEKAFF	TGTGCCAGCAGTTTAAAGGAGAAAGCTTTCTTT
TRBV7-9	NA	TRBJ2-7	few	CASGPRDTYEQYF	TGTGCCAGCGGGCCCAGGGACACCTACGAGCAGTACTTC
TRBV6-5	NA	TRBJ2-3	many	CASSYGVTDTQYF	TGTGCCAGCAGTTACGGGGTCACAGATACGCAGTATTTT
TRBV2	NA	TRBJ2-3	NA	CASRGRDHTDTQYF	TGTGCCAGCAGGGGTCGGGACCACACAGATACGCAGTATTTT
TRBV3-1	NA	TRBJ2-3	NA	CASSQKGRREPSTDTQYF	TGTGCCAGCAGCCAAAAGGGGCGGCGGGAACCTAGCACAGATACGCAGTATTTT
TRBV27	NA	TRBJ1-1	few	CASSFRAFISGIPNTEAFF	TGTGCCAGCAGTTTCAGGGCCTTTATCTCCGGAATCCCGAACACTGAAGCTTTCTTT
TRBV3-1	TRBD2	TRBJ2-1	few	CASSQDRGLAGYNEQFF	TGTGCCAGCAGCCAAGATCGTGGACTAGCGGGATACAATGAGCAGTTCTTC
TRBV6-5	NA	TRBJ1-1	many	CASSYRAGVAFF	TGTGCCAGCAGTTACAGGGCAGGGGTCGCTTTCTTT
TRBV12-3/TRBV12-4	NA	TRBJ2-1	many	CASSTVGQPPYNEQFF	TGTGCCAGCTCGACTGTCGGGCAGCCCCCCTACAATGAGCAGTTCTTC
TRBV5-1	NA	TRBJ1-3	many	CASSLGTVSGNTIYF	TGCGCCAGCAGCTTGGGGACAGTCTCTGGAAACACCATATATTTT
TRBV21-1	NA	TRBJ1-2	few	CASSKNPGRGYTF	TGTGCCAGCAGCAAGAATCCAGGGAGAGGCTACACCTTC
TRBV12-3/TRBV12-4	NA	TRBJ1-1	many	CASSLMGEGGAFF	TGTGCCAGCAGTTTAATGGGGGAGGGGGGGGCTTTCTTT
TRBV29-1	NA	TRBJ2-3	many	CSVGIYPDTQYF	TGCAGCGTAGGAATATACCCAGATACGCAGTATTTT
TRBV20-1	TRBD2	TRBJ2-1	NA	CSARWAGGEQFF	TGCAGTGCAAGATGGGCGGGGGGTGAGCAGTTCTTC
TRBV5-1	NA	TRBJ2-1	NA	CASSPPWVTNYNEQFF	TGCGCCAGCAGCCCCCCCTGGGTCACAAATTACAATGAGCAGTTCTTC
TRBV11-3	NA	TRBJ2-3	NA	CASSSGAGNTDTQYF	TGTGCCAGCAGCTCAGGGGCGGGGAACACAGATACGCAGTATTTT
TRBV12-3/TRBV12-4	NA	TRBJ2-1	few	CASSTDLGQFF	TGTGCCAGCAGCACGGACCTAGGGCAGTTCTTC
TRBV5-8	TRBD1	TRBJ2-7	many	CASSGRDRVPCEQYF	TGTGCCAGCAGCGGGAGAGACAGGGTTCCTTGTGAGCAGTACTTC
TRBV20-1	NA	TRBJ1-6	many	CSARGHASSYNSPLHF	TGCAGTGCTAGAGGCCACGCGAGCTCCTATAATTCACCCCTCCACTTT
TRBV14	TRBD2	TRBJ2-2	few	CASSPIAGGATGELFF	TGTGCCAGCAGCCCCATAGCGGGAGGGGCGACCGGGGAGCTGTTTTTT
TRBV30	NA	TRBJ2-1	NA	CAWSGEKYNEQFF	TGTGCCTGGAGTGGCGAGAAATACAATGAGCAGTTCTTC
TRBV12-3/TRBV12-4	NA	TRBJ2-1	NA	CASSLGSDKNEQFF	TGTGCCAGCAGTTTGGGGTCGGACAAGAATGAGCAGTTCTTC
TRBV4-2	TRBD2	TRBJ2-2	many	CASSQVLAGDGGELFF	TGTGCCAGCAGCCAAGTACTAGCGGGAGATGGAGGGGAGCTGTTTTTT
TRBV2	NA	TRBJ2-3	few	CASTPLDTQYF	TGTGCCAGCACCCCTCTAGATACGCAGTATTTT
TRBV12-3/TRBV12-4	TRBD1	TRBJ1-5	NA	CASSSGTGGWLPQHF	TGTGCCAGCAGTTCCGGGACAGGGGGCTGGTTGCCCCAGCATTTT
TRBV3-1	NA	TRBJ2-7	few	CASSQDSSYGYEQYF	TGTGCCAGCAGCCAAGACTCCAGCTACGGATACGAGCAGTACTTC